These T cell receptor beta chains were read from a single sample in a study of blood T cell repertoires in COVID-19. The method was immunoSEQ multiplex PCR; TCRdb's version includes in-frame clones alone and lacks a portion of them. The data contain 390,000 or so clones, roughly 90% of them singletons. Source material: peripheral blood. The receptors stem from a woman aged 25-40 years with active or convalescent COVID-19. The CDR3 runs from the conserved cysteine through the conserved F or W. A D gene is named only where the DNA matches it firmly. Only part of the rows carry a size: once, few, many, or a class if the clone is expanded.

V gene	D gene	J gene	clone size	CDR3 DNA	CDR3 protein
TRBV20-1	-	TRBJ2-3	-	TGCAGTGCAACCGACTCGCGCCCGCAGTATTTT	CSATDSRPQYF
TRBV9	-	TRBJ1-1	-	TGTGCCAGCAGCGTAGGTCAAGAGACTGAAGCTTTCTTT	CASSVGQETEAFF
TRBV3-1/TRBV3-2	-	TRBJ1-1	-	TGTGCCAGCAGCCAACAGGGTACGGCTTTCTTT	CASSQQGTAFF
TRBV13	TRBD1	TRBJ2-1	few	TGTGCCAGCAGCTATCGACAGGGCTTCTACAATGAGCAGTTCTTC	CASSYRQGFYNEQFF
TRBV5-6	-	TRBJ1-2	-	TGTGCCAGCAGCCCGATGACAGTTTCCTATGGCTACACCTTC	CASSPMTVSYGYTF
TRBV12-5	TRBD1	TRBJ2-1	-	TGTGCTAGTGGCACGTGGACAGGGGGGTCTAGTGAGCAGTTCTTC	CASGTWTGGSSEQFF
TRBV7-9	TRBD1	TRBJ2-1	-	TGTGCCAGCAGCTTCTTCGTGGACAGGGAATACAATGAGCAGTTCTTC	CASSFFVDREYNEQFF
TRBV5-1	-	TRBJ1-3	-	TGCGCCAGCAGCTTGTCCGGAGAACCTGGAAACACCATATATTTT	CASSLSGEPGNTIYF
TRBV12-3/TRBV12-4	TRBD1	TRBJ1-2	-	TGTGCCAGCAGTAGGGACAGGACGGTCGGCTACACCTTC	CASSRDRTVGYTF
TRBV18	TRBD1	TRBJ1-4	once	TGTGCCAGCTCGCCACCTGTTGGGGGACAGATGCACGAAAAACTGTTTTTT	CASSPPVGGQMHEKLFF
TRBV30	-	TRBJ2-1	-	TGTGCCTGGAGTCCACTAGACTTGTACAATGAGCAGTTCTTC	CAWSPLDLYNEQFF
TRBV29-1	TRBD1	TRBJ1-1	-	TGCAGCGTTGAAAAGACAGGGGCTGAAGCTTTCTTT	CSVEKTGAEAFF
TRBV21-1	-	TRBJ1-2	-	TGTGCCAGCACCTCAGTTTTGTATGGCCGAATAAGGGTGGGAGCTAACTATGGCTACACCTTC	CASTSVLYGRIRVGANYGYTF
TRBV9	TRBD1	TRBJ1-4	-	TGTGCCAGCAGCGAAACCGGGACAGCTAATGAAAAACTGTTTTTT	CASSETGTANEKLFF
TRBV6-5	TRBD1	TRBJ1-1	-	TGTGCCAGCAGACTTACAGGGGGCCACACTGAAGCTTTCTTT	CASRLTGGHTEAFF
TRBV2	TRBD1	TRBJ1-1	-	TGTGCCAGCAGGTGGGACAGGGCGGACACTGAAGCTTTCTTT	CASRWDRADTEAFF
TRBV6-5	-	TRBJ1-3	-	TGTGCCAGCAGTCCCACAGGGTACAACACCATATATTTT	CASSPTGYNTIYF
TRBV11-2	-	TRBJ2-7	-	TGTGCCAGCAGCCTCCATTCGACAGACTACGAGCAGTACTTC	CASSLHSTDYEQYF
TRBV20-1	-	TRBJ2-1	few	TGCGCGAGTCCTGGTAATGAGCAGTTCTTC	CASPGNEQFF
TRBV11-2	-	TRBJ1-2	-	TGTGCCAGCAGCTTATTGAGTGGTTATGGCTACACCTTC	CASSLLSGYGYTF
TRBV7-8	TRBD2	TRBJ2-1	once	TGTGCCAGCAGCCCCCGGGCGGGAGGCCAAAGAAGCTCCTACAATGAGCAGTTCTTC	CASSPRAGGQRSSYNEQFF
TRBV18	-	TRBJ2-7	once	TGTGCCAGCTCAGCCCCAGGTAACCCCTACGAGCAGTACTTC	CASSAPGNPYEQYF
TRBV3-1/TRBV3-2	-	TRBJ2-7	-	TGTGCCAGCAGTCGCGCCCCGCGGCTAAACGAGCAGTACTTC	CASSRAPRLNEQYF
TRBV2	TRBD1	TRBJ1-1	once	TGTGCCAGTTCTCGAACGGGACAGGGAGCCTTCTTT	CASSRTGQGAFF
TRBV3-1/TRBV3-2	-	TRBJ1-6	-	TGTGCCAGCAGCCAAGCGTGGCAGGGGAATTCACCCCTCCACTTT	CASSQAWQGNSPLHF
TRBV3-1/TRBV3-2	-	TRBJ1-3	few	TGTGCCAGCAGCCAAGTGGGGCGCGGGGCCATATATTTT	CASSQVGRGAIYF
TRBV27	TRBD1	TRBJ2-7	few	TGTGCCAGCAGTCGCCCCGGGACAGGGTTTGGCGAGCAGTACTTC	CASSRPGTGFGEQYF
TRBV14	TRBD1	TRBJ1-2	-	TGTGCCAGCAGCCAAGGGACAGGGGGCCCTCTTCCTAACTATGGCTACACCTTC	CASSQGTGGPLPNYGYTF
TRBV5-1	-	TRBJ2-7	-	TGCGCCAGCAGCCTTTTGTCGCAGGGCTACGAGCAGTACTTC	CASSLLSQGYEQYF
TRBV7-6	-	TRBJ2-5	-	TGTGCCAGCAGCGCAGGAGGGTCGCTGGGGCAAGAGACCCAGTACTTC	CASSAGGSLGQETQYF
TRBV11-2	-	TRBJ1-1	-	TGTGCCAGCAGCTTAGAGGGCTTAAGGAACACTGAAGCTTTCTTT	CASSLEGLRNTEAFF
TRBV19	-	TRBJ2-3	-	TGTGCCAGTAGTATTCCATCGGGTGAAGATACGCAGTATTTT	CASSIPSGEDTQYF
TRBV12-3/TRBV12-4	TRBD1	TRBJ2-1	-	TGTGCCAGCAGTTCGGGGACAGGGGGCCCGCAGTTCTTC	CASSSGTGGPQFF
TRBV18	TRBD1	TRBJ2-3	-	TGTGCCAGCTCACCACGGAGTTCAGGGGGTGGCGCAGATACGCAGTATTTT	CASSPRSSGGGADTQYF
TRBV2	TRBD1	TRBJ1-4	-	TGTGCCAGCACCGGGACAGATGAAAAACTGTTTTTT	CASTGTDEKLFF
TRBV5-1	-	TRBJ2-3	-	TGCGCCAGCAGCTTACAACAGGGATCCAGCACAGATACGCAGTATTTT	CASSLQQGSSTDTQYF
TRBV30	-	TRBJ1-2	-	TGTGCCTGGAGTGTTAATGTCGCGGGCAGACCCTTATGGAACTATGGCTACACCTTC	CAWSVNVAGRPLWNYGYTF
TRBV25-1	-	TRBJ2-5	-	TGTGCCAGCAGTGAATTTAGCCTCGACGAGACCCAGTACTTC	CASSEFSLDETQYF
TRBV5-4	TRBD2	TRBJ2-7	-	TGTGCCAGCAGCTTGCCTTCTAGCGGGAGGAACTACGAGCAGTACTTC	CASSLPSSGRNYEQYF
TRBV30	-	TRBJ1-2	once	TGTGCCTGGAGTGTACTTGACGCGGGGCCTATCCCCTTC	CAWSVLDAGPIPF
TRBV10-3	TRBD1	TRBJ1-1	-	TGTGCCACTTCGAGGGATACAGGGGAGGTCACTGAAGCTTTCTTT	CATSRDTGEVTEAFF
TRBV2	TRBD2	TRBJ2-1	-	TGTGCCAGCACAACCCAGGGAGCGGGAGTCTACAATGAGCAGTTCTTC	CASTTQGAGVYNEQFF
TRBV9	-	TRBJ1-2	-	TGTGCCAGCACCCGGCAGGGGCAGGACTATGGCTACACCTTC	CASTRQGQDYGYTF
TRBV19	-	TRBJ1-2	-	TGTGCCAGTATTCCGCGACCAGGCCCTAACTATGGCTACACCTTC	CASIPRPGPNYGYTF
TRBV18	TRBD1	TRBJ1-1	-	TGTGCCAGCTCAATACAGGGGTCTGGGTACACTGAAGCTTTCTTT	CASSIQGSGYTEAFF
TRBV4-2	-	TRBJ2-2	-	TGTGCCAGCAGCCGGCCCGGGGAGAACTCGATAAACACCGGGGAGCTGTTTTTT	CASSRPGENSINTGELFF
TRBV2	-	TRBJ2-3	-	TGTGCCAGCAGTGAGGACTATCTGGACACAGATACGCAGTATTTT	CASSEDYLDTDTQYF
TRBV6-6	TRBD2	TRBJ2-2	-	TGTGCCAGCAGTCCGGGACTACTGAACACCGGGGAGCTGTTTTTT	CASSPGLLNTGELFF
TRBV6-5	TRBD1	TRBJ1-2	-	TGTGCCAGCACTGTTTGGACAGGAACCTATGGCTACACCTTC	CASTVWTGTYGYTF
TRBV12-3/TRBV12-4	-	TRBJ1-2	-	TGTGCCAGCAGTTTCGACATTGTTGGCTACACCTTC	CASSFDIVGYTF
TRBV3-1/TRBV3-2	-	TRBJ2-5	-	TGTGCCAGCACGGAGAGGACGGGCAGGGGAGAGACCCAGTACTTC	CASTERTGRGETQYF
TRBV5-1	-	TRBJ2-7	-	TGCGCCAGCAGCTTGTGGTCGGTTGACGGGTCCTACGAGCAGTACTTC	CASSLWSVDGSYEQYF
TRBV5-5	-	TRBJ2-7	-	TGTGCCAGCAGCTTGGCCAGAGGGTCCACCTACGAGCAGTACTTC	CASSLARGSTYEQYF
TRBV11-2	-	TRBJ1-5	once	TGTGCCAGCAGCTTACAGGGGCGCAATCAGCCCCAGCATTTT	CASSLQGRNQPQHF
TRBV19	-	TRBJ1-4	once	TGTGCCAGTAGTTTGTGGGGGCATGCAACTAATGAAAAACTGTTTTTT	CASSLWGHATNEKLFF
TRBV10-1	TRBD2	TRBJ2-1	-	TGCGCCAGCAGTAACCCTACTAGCGGGGTATACAATGAGCAGTTCTTC	CASSNPTSGVYNEQFF
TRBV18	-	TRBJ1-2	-	TGTGCCAGCTCACCATCCGAGGGTCCTAACTATGGCTACACCTTC	CASSPSEGPNYGYTF